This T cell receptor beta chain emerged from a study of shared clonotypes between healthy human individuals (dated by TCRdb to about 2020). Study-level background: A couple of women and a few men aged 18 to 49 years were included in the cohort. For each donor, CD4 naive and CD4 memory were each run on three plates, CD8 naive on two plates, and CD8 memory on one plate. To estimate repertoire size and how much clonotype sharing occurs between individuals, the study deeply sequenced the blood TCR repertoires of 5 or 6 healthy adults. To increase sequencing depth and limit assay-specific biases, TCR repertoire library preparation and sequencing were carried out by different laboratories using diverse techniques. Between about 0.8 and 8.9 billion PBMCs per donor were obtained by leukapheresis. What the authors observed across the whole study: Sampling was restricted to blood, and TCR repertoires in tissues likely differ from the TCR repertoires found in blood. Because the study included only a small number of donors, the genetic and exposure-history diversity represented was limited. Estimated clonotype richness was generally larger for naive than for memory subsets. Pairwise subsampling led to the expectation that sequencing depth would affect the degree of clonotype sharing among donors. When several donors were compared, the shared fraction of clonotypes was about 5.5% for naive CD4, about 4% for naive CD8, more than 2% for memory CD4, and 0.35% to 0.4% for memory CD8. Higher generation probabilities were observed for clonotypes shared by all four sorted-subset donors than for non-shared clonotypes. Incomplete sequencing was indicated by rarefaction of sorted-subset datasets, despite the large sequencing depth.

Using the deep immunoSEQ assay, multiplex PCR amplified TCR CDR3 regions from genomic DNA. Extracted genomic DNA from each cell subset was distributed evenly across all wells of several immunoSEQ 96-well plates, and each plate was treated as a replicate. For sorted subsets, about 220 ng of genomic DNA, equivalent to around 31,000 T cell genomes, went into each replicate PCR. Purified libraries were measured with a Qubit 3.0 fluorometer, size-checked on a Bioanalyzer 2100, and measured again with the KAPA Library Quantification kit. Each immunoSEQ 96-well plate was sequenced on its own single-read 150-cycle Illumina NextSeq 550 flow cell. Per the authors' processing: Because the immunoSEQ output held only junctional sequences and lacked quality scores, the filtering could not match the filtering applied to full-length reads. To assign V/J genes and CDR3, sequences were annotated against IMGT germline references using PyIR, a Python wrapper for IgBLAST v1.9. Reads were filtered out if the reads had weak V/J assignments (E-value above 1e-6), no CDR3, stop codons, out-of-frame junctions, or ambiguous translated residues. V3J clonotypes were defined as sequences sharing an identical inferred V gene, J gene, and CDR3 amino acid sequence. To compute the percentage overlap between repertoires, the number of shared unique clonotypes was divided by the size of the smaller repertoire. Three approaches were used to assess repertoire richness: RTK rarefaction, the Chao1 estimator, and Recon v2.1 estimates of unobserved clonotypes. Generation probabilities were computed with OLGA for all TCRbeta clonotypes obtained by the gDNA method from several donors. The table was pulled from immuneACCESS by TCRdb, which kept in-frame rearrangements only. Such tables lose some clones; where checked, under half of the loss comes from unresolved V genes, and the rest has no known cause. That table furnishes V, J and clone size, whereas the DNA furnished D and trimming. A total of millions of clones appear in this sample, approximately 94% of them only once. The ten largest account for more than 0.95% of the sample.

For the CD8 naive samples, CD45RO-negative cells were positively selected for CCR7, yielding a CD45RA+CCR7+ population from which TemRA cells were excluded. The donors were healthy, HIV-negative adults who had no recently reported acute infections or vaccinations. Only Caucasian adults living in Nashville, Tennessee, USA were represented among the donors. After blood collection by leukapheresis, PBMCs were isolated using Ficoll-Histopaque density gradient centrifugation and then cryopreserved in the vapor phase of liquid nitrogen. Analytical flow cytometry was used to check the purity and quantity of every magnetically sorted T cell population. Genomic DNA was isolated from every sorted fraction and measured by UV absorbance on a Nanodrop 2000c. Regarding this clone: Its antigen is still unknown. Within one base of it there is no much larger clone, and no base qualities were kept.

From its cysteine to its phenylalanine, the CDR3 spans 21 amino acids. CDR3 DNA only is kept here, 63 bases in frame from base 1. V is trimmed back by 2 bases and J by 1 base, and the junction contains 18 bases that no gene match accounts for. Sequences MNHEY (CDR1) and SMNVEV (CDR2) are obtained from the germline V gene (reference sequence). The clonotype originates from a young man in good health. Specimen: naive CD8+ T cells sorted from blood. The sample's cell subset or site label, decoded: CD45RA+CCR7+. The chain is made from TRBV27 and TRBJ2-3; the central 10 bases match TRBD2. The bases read TGTGCCAGCAGTTTACTGGCTCCGGGGAGCGGGGGGGCCCAGGGCACAGATACGCAGTATTTT. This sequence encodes CASSLLAPGSGGAQGTDTQYF.